Shown below are 7 T cell receptor beta chains from a single sample sequenced in a study of shared clonotypes between healthy human individuals (TCRdb year 2020). CD8 naive samples were CD45RO-negative cells positively selected for CCR7, giving a CD45RA+CCR7+ population that excluded TemRA cells. Libraries were made using the immunoSEQ multiplex PCR assay. TCRdb took this table from immuneACCESS and kept in-frame rearrangements with V and J called. Such tables lack part of the clones; where checked against another copy, unresolved V genes explain under half of the gap, and the rest is unexplained. The sample yields about 2 million clones; roughly 95% were counted once. The ten largest clones add up to approximately 1.2% of the sample. What was sequenced was naive CD8+ T cells sorted from blood. The cell subset or site label on this specimen signifies: CD45RA+CCR7+. The receptors shown here come from a man aged 18-30 years in good health.

For the CDR3, the DNA is TGTGCCAGCAGTGAGAATGGACCCTACGAGCAGTACTTC. It yields the protein CASSENGPYEQYF. This chain connects TRBV28 to TRBJ2-7; D is ambiguous. Germline V gene sequence: CDR1 MDHEN, CDR2 SYDVKM. The V end was cut by 5 bases, the J end by 2 bases, with 10 bases between. The CDR3 runs 13 residues.

This clone came up once. The CDR3 protein is CASSQDKLGLGGREQFF. CDR3 DNA sequence: TGCGCCAGCAGCCAAGATAAGCTAGGACTAGGGGGGCGTGAGCAGTTCTTC. V and J are TRBV4-3 and TRBJ2-1, with D possibly being TRBD2 (7 bases). Germline V gene lookup returns CDR1 LGHNA and CDR2 YSLEER. V was cut by 0 bases and J by 9 bases, with 21 bases left in between. There are 17 residues in the CDR3.

V usage is TRBV30 and J usage is TRBJ2-1, with a tentative D call TRBD1 (5 bases). In germline, CDR1 is GTSNPN, CDR2 SVGIG (reference sequence). There are 12 residues in the CDR3. The ends were cut back, 3 bases at V and 6 bases at J, with 9 bases in the middle. The CDR3 region has the DNA TGTGCCTGGAGCCAGGGCTCCAATGAGCAGTTCTTC. Protein: CAWSQGSNEQFF.

The rearrangement joins TRBV18 to TRBJ2-7; 7 bases align to TRBD1. Looked up from germline, CDR1 is KGHSH and CDR2 is LQKENI. The CDR3 covers 14 residues. V shed 3 bases and J 2 bases; nucleotides not matched to a gene: 4. The CDR3 sequence: CASSPTGQPYEQYF. DNA for the CDR3: TGTGCCAGCTCACCGACGGGACAGCCCTACGAGCAGTACTTC.

In regard to this clone: This sample also contains other DNA sequences that code for the same CDR3. The chain uses TRBV7-2 and TRBJ2-3, with 8 positions matching TRBD2. J gave up 3 bases and V 4 bases, and 3 bases lay outside the gene matches. CDR3 length: 14 amino acids. Germline V gene data show CDR1 as SGHTA and CDR2 as FQGNSA. The CDR3 bases are TGTGCCAGCAGCTGGGGACTAGGAACAGATACGCAGTATTTT. As protein: CASSWGLGTDTQYF.

The CDR3 sequence: CASRGGLGSPLHF. CDR3 bases: TGTGCCAGCAGAGGGGGTCTGGGTTCACCCCTCCACTTT. The V call is TRBV6-5, the J call TRBJ1-6; TRBD1 might be the D (6 bases). The length of the CDR3 is 13 residues. Germline V gives CDR1 MNHEY, CDR2 SVGAGI. V was cut by 6 bases and J by 9 bases, with 12 bases left in between.

This rearrangement joins TRBV30 to TRBJ1-1, with D possibly TRBD1 on 6 matching bases. V dropped 1 base and J dropped 6 bases, with 15 bases sitting between them. CDR1 and CDR2 (germline): GTSNPN, SVGIG (reference sequence). This CDR3 has 14 residues. CDR3 protein: CAWSGTQGYPEAFF. The CDR3 nucleotides read TGTGCCTGGAGTGGAACTCAGGGGTACCCTGAAGCTTTCTTT.